The clone carrying this T cell receptor beta chain ranks as medium-sized. Its antigen remains unknown. The final CDR3 position lacks the conserved phenylalanine or tryptophan, pointing to a likely read error. Germline loops: CDR1 MNHEY, CDR2 SVGAGI. V was clipped by 6 bases and J by 6 bases; unmatched bases: 7. The CDR3 covers 15 residues. The sample comes from a study of spatial heterogeneity in lung cancer. Study-level results: Counts of expanded alpha and beta TCRs within tumors tracked the tumor nonsynonymous mutation count. Estimated TCR-seq coverage of tumor T cells was only about 7% for alpha chains. For beta chains, the corresponding estimate was about 13%. Quantities of ubiquitous and regional expanded TCRs paralleled ubiquitous and regional nonsynonymous mutations, respectively.

As to time point: sample taken at primary tumor resection. The donors, approximately 66 patients with untreated early-stage non-small cell lung cancer, provided the samples. Unsorted whole RNA of tumor, nontumor lung or frozen PBMC was sequenced. TCRdb reprocessed the 5' RACE reads with MiXCR, giving one entry per CDR3 protein. The table shows 2,700 or so distinct CDR3 sequences, with approximately 1.5% occurring only once. The specimen was lung tumor tissue, collected at surgery. The rearrangement links TRBV6-5 to TRBJ2-1; 11 nucleotides line up with TRBD2. This sequence was found in a male donor with early-stage non-small cell lung cancer. The DNA of the CDR3 is TGTGCCAGCAGATCCCTAGCGGGAGGCACCAATGAGCAGTTCTCC. Protein: CASRSLAGGTNEQFS.